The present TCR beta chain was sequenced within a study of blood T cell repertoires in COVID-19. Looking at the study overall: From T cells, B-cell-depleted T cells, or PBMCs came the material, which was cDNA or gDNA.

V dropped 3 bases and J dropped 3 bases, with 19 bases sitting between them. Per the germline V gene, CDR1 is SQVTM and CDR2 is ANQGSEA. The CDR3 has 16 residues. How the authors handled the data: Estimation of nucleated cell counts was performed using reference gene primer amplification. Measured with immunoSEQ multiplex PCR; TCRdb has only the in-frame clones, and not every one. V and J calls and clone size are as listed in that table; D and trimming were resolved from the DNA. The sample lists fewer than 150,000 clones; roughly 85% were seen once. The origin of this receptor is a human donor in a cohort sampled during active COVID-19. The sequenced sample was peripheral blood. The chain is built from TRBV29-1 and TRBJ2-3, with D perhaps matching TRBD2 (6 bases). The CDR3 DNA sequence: TGCAGCGTTGAGGGAGGCAGGGTGGGCTTTACAGATACGCAGTATTTT. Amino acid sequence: CSVEGGRVGFTDTQYF.